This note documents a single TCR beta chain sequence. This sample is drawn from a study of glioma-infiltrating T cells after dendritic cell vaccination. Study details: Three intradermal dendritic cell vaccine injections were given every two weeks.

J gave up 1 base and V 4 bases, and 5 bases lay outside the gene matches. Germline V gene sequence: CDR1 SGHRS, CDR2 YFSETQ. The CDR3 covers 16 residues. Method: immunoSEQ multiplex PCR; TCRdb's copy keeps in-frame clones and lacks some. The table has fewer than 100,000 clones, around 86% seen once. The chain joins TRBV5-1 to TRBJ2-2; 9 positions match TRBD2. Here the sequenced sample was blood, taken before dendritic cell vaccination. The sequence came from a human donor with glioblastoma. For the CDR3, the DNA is TGCGCCAGCAGCAGATTAGCGGGGGTGAACACCGGGGAGCTGTTTTTT. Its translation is CASSRLAGVNTGELFF. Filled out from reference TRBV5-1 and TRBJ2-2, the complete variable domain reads KAGVTQTPRYLIKTRGQQVTLSCSPISGHRSVSWYQQTPGQGLQFLFEYFSETQRNKGNFPGRFSGRQFSNSRSEMNVSTLELGDSALYLCASSRLAGVNTGELFFGEGSRLTVL.